This record covers a single T cell receptor (beta chain). The record originates from a study of cytomegalovirus exposure and HLA in healthy donors. At sampling all donors were nominally healthy, likely with unrecorded immune exposures. The CDR3 length is 14 residues. Deletions cut 3 bases from V and 9 bases from J, with 14 bases between. Looked up from germline, CDR1 is SGHVS and CDR2 is FNYEAQ. 60 Vbeta and 13 Jbeta primers were used in PCR. Method: immunoSEQ multiplex PCR; TCRdb's copy keeps in-frame clones and lacks some. Found here are some 71,000 clones, 76% of them singletons; the top ten hold more than 2.5%.

This TCR was recovered from a man aged 18 to 29 in good health and CMV-seronegative. The sequenced sample was PBMCs. This chain uses TRBV7-6 with TRBJ1-4, with D uncertain. The CDR3 DNA follows: TGTGCCAGCAGCTTTCAACCGGGATCAAAAAAACTGTTTTTT. This translates into CASSFQPGSKKLFF.